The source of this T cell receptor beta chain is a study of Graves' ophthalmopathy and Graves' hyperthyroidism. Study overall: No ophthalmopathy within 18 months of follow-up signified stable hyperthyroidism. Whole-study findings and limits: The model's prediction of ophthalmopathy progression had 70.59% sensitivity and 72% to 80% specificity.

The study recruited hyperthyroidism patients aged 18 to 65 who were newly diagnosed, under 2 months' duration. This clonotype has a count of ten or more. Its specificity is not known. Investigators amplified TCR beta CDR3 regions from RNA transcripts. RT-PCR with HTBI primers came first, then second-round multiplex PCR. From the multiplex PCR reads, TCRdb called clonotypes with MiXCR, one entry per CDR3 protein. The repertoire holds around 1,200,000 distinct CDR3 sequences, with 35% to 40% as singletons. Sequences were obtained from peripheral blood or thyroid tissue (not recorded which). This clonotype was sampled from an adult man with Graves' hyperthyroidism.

CDR3 DNA sequence: TGTGCCAGCAGCCCCGGACTAGCGGGCCCGTACGAGCAGTACTTC. Its translation: CASSPGLAGPYEQYF. The chain couples TRBV18 to TRBJ2-7, with 11 positions matching TRBD2. Germline CDR1 KGHSH, CDR2 LQKENI. The CDR3 is 15 amino acids. V gave up 8 bases and J gave up 4 bases; unmatched junction bases: 10.